The entry that follows covers one TCR beta chain sequence. Its antigen is unknown. For the second PCR, which ran for about 7 to 11 cycles, a sample-barcoded 5' primer and a J-beta primer mix were used. MiXCR, run by TCRdb on the 5' RACE reads, gives a single entry per CDR3 protein. The sample has roughly 1,800,000 distinct CDR3 sequences, approximately 50% seen once. This specimen comes from a study of blood T cells in healthy people across ages. Notes on the study in general: The lack of PBMC sorting stopped any conclusive naive versus antigen-experienced comparison.

This CDR3 spans 15 amino acids. CDR1 and CDR2 from the germline V gene are SGHTA and FQGNSA. Trimming shortened V by 5 bases and J by 5 bases, and 18 bases separated the two germline ends. The receptor's source is a woman aged 35 to 49 in good health. The rearrangement links TRBV7-2 to TRBJ2-5; D remains ambiguous. Sequenced input: blood. CDR3 amino acids: CASSPRGTPEETQYF. Here the CDR3 DNA reads TGTGCCAGCAGCCCCCGAGGCACCCCAGAGGAGACCCAGTACTTC.